The text below deals with one T cell receptor beta chain. Its antigen is not known. This entry comes from a study of cytomegalovirus exposure and HLA in healthy donors. The CDR3 length is 15 residues. In germline, CDR1 is MNHEY, CDR2 SVGAGI. With V trimmed by 7 bases and J by 5 bases, 13 bases remained unmatched. The donors (healthy individuals) were bone marrow donors. Primers for the PCR totalled 60 Vbeta and 13 Jbeta. TCRdb's copy holds only in-frame clones and misses some; the assay was immunoSEQ multiplex PCR. The clone table shows approximately 50,000 clones, with the ten largest holding less than 20%. Study-level results: It was 150 to 200 TCR beta chains that were listed as cytomegalovirus-associated. Some V segments could not be told apart, so they were left out, TRBV6-2 and TRBV6-3 among them. Within an earlier analysis, most TCR beta V segments proved productive either about 87% or about 30% of the time.

The chain uses TRBV6-5 and TRBJ1-1; 7 bases are a match to TRBD1. The source is a male donor in good health and CMV-seronegative. The sample consisted of PBMCs. The CDR3 sequence: CASTRTGVVFTEAFF. The CDR3 region has the DNA TGTGCCAGCACTCGAACAGGGGTTGTCTTTACTGAAGCTTTCTTT.